This T cell receptor (beta chain) came from a study of vaccination effects on CD4 cells after COVID-19. General observations from the study: There was marked clonal contraction among infection- and vaccine-induced clones late after vaccination.

Using immunoSEQ multiplex PCR, the repertoire was profiled, and TCRdb retains in-frame clones only, with some absent. This table holds over 30,000 clones, about two thirds found once. With regard to this clone: Its antigen is currently unknown.

Peptide-pool stimulation followed by sequencing identified expanded antigen-specific CD4+ clonotypes in the ViraFEST assay. Following 10 days of culture, CD4+ T cells were isolated. The vaccine recipients had no prior SARS-CoV-2 infection, with negative nucleocapsid antibodies. Germline values: CDR1 KGHSH, CDR2 LQKENI. The CDR3 contains 15 residues. V was pared by 1 base and J by 2 bases, with 4 bases of the junction left unmatched. The gene calls are TRBV18 and TRBJ1-2, with TRBD1 identical over 7 bases. Sequences were derived from CD4+ T cells from PBMCs cultured with SARS-CoV-2 spike peptides, sampled before COVID-19 vaccination. This TCR came from a human donor who received a COVID-19 vaccine. CDR3 loop: CASSPLKTGNYGYTF. DNA of the CDR3: TGTGCCAGCTCACCACTAAAGACAGGGAACTATGGCTACACCTTC. Based on the CDR3 plus reference TRBV18 and TRBJ1-2, the full variable domain is NAGVMQNPRHLVRRRGQEARLRCSPMKGHSHVYWYRQLPEEGLKFMVYLQKENIIDESGMPKERFSAEFPKEGPSILRIQQVVRGDSAAYFCASSPLKTGNYGYTFGSGTRLTVV.